This T cell receptor beta chain comes out of a study of blood T cell repertoires in COVID-19. Enrolled during active infection, Seattle patients were then followed longitudinally. TCRdb's table, derived via immunoSEQ multiplex PCR, lists solely in-frame clones and lacks some. This table holds 200,000 to 250,000 clones, about 90% found once. The CDR3 has 16 residues. Between the trimmed V and J ends, which lost 0 bases and 0 bases, there was a span of 12 bases. Germline V gives CDR1 SGHRS, CDR2 YFSETQ. This clonotype originated in a man aged 55 to 70 with COVID-19, enrolled during active disease. V is TRBV5-1 and J is TRBJ1-1; tentatively, D is TRBD1 (5 bases). The sample consisted of peripheral blood. The CDR3 is CASSLGQSFMNTEAFF. CDR3 in DNA: TGCGCCAGCAGCTTGGGACAGTCGTTCATGAACACTGAAGCTTTCTTT. Based on the CDR3 plus reference TRBV5-1 and TRBJ1-1, the full variable domain is KAGVTQTPRYLIKTRGQQVTLSCSPISGHRSVSWYQQTPGQGLQFLFEYFSETQRNKGNFPGRFSGRQFSNSRSEMNVSTLELGDSALYLCASSLGQSFMNTEAFFGQGTRLTVV.